These 18 T cell receptor beta chains were all obtained from the same sample, sequenced in a study of Ad26.COV2.S vaccination and SARS-CoV-2 variants. Specified treatment: over 15 received Ad26.COV2.S at low or high dose, single or two shots; 5 received placebo; per-sample allocation not given. On day 63 after the first injection, vaccine and placebo recipients gave samples. The table came from immunoSEQ multiplex PCR; TCRdb's copy has only in-frame clones and leaves some out. This sample has 400,000 to 450,000 clones; 90% occur once, and the top ten carry 10% to 15%. The starting material was peripheral blood, obtained in a trial of Ad26.COV2.S vaccine versus placebo. Receptor source: a person between 18 and 65 years old who received the Ad26.COV2.S COVID-19 vaccine or a placebo.

This sequence joins TRBV19 and TRBJ2-2; tentatively, D is TRBD2 (6 bases). The germline CDR1 and CDR2 sequences are LNHDA and SQIVND (reference sequence). CDR3 length equals 14 residues. The V end lost 6 bases, the J end lost 1 base, and 9 bases lay between the germline ends. In DNA, the CDR3 is TGTGCCAGTAGAAGGGGACTGAACACCGGGGAGCTGTTTTTT. Its translation is CASRRGLNTGELFF. Variable domain in full (rest from reference TRBV19 and TRBJ2-2): DGGITQSPKYLFRKEGQNVTLSCEQNLNHDAMYWYRQDPGQGLRLIYYSQIVNDFQKGDIAEGYSVSREKKESFPLTVTSAQKNPTAFYLCASRRGLNTGELFFGEGSRLTVL.

V usage is TRBV5-4 and J usage is TRBJ2-1, with 14 bases identical to TRBD2. The V segment lost 4 bases and the J segment 4 bases; nucleotides outside the gene matches: 7. Germline CDR1 and CDR2: SGHNT and YYREEE (reference sequence). The CDR3 has 17 residues. CDR3 DNA: TGTGCCAGCAGCGTACGGACTAGCGGGAGGAATTACAATGAGCAGTTCTTC. The encoded protein is CASSVRTSGRNYNEQFF.

The CDR3 protein is CASSLTWNTEAFF. The CDR3 DNA reads as TGTGCCAGCAGCTTAACTTGGAACACTGAAGCTTTCTTT. This chain connects TRBV7-6 to TRBJ1-1; D not certain. V gave up 2 bases and J gave up 1 base, with 5 bases separating them. The CDR3 is made up of 13 amino acids. Germline lookup yields CDR1 SGHVS and CDR2 FNYEAQ.

V is TRBV7-2 and J is TRBJ1-1, with 8 bases aligning to TRBD1. CDR1 is SGHTA, CDR2 FQGNSA, per germline. J gave up 1 base and V 8 bases, and 9 bases lay outside the gene matches. CDR3 length: 15 amino acids. CDR3 nucleotide sequence: TGTGCCAGCGGCATTCAGGGGGCGCCGAACACTGAAGCTTTCTTT. Its translation is CASGIQGAPNTEAFF.

Of note for this clone: An end of the junction differs from the germline gene, which may be a read error. The V call is TRBV29-1, the J call TRBJ1-1; D possibly corresponds to TRBD1 (5 bases). The CDR3 consists of 10 residues. Germline assignment: CDR1 SQVTM and CDR2 ANQGSEA. The CDR3 DNA reads as TGCAGCGTTGAAGGGCCAGGGCGGGACTTT. This encodes CSVEGPGRDF. The full variable domain, in which reference TRBV29-1 and TRBJ1-1 provide the parts outside the CDR3, is SAVISQKPSRDICQRGTSLTIQCQVDSQVTMMFWYRQQPGQSLTLIATANQGSEATYESGFVIDKFPISRPNLTFSTLTVSNMSPEDSSIYLCSVEGPGRDFGQGTRLTVV.

V usage is TRBV5-8 and J usage is TRBJ2-1; tentatively, D is TRBD1 (6 bases). The CDR3 runs 14 residues. Looked up from germline, CDR1 is SGHTS and CDR2 is YDEGEE. V was trimmed by 4 bases and J by 6 bases, leaving 14 bases between them. The CDR3 coding sequence is TGTGCCAGCAGCCTCGGGATCAGGGGCAATGAGCAGTTCTTC. Residues: CASSLGIRGNEQFF.

This rearrangement joins TRBV28 to TRBJ2-1; perhaps TRBD1 as D (6 bases). Germline V gene data show CDR1 as MDHEN and CDR2 as SYDVKM. This CDR3 is built from 12 residues. The V end was cut by 7 bases, the J end by 9 bases, with 13 bases between. This CDR3 is CASTPQGTEQFF. The CDR3 DNA reads TGTGCCAGCACTCCGCAGGGGACTGAGCAGTTCTTC.

This clone occurred once. V and J are TRBV18 and TRBJ1-1; D unclear. The CDR3 spans 13 residues. Looked up from germline, CDR1 is KGHSH and CDR2 is LQKENI. The ends were cut back, 2 bases at V and 5 bases at J, with 9 bases in the middle. The CDR3 coding sequence is TGTGCCAGCTCACCATTGCCGGGGACTGAAGCTTTCTTT. Translated: CASSPLPGTEAFF.

The V and J genes are TRBV5-6 and TRBJ2-1, with a tentative D call TRBD1 (6 bases). Trimming took off 5 bases at V and 8 bases at J, with 14 bases between the two ends. The CDR3 is made up of 13 amino acids. From germline, CDR1 is SGHDT and CDR2 YYEEEE. The CDR3 here is CASRATGKDEQFF. CDR3 nucleotides: TGTGCCAGCAGAGCTACAGGGAAGGATGAGCAGTTCTTC.

The chain carries TRBV30 and TRBJ1-3; D unclear. Looked up from germline, CDR1 is GTSNPN and CDR2 is SVGIG (reference sequence). With 6 bases removed from V and 4 bases from J, the gap between germline ends came to 13 bases. This CDR3 contains 13 residues. The CDR3 sequence: CACPLKAGNTIYF. CDR3 sequence (DNA): TGTGCCTGCCCTCTTAAGGCGGGAAACACCATATATTTT.

This clone was seen only once. The chain has TRBV7-8 and TRBJ2-2; no clear D. In germline, CDR1 is SGHVS, CDR2 FQNEAQ. The CDR3 is made up of 16 amino acids. Between the trimmed V and J ends, which lost 2 bases and 2 bases, there was a span of 12 bases. The CDR3 coding sequence is TGTGCCAGCAGCTTAAACCTACTCGTTAACACCGGGGAGCTGTTTTTT. Amino acids: CASSLNLLVNTGELFF.

The gene calls are TRBV19 and TRBJ2-1, with a weak D call TRBD2 (6 bases). CDR1 and CDR2 (germline): LNHDA, SQIVND (reference sequence). V was pared by 7 bases and J by 4 bases, with 14 bases between. This CDR3 has 14 amino acids. CDR3 sequence (DNA): TGTGCCAGTAAGTCGGCGGAGGGGTACAATGAGCAGTTCTTC. Amino acid sequence: CASKSAEGYNEQFF.

The chain joins TRBV7-6 to TRBJ2-5; D is tentatively TRBD1 or TRBD2 (5 bases each). CDR1 is SGHVS and CDR2 is FNYEAQ in the germline V gene. V was pared by 4 bases and J by 3 bases, with 12 bases between. The CDR3 loop spans 14 amino acids. The CDR3 sequence is CASSYGTHKETQYF. In DNA, the CDR3 is TGTGCCAGCAGCTATGGGACGCACAAAGAGACCCAGTACTTC.

The chain employs TRBV19 and TRBJ1-2; D may be TRBD1 (6 bases). Trimming removed 7 bases at V and 9 bases at J, with 21 bases between. This CDR3 region has 14 residues. The germline V gene has CDR1 LNHDA and CDR2 SQIVND (reference sequence). CDR3 nucleotide sequence: TGTGCCAGTACCAGTTCTGCAGGGGATGCGCGCTACACCTTC. Translated, it gives CASTSSAGDARYTF.

V and J are TRBV6-2 or TRBV6-3 and TRBJ1-4; D uncertain. The V end lost 6 bases, the J end lost 4 bases, and 12 bases lay between the germline ends. This CDR3 has 14 amino acids. Germline V gene data show CDR1 as MNHEY and CDR2 as SVGEGT. The CDR3 is CASRPSSSNEKLFF. In DNA form, the CDR3 reads TGTGCCAGCAGACCTAGCTCCAGTAATGAAAAACTGTTTTTT.

The chain joins TRBV12-3 or TRBV12-4 to TRBJ2-1, with D perhaps being TRBD1 or TRBD2 (5 bases each). V lost 0 bases and J lost 7, with 7 bases in between. The CDR3 contains 13 residues. The CDR3 DNA sequence: TGTGCCAGCAGTTTAGCGGGGGAAAATGAGCAGTTCTTC. Protein sequence: CASSLAGENEQFF.

V and J are TRBV5-1 and TRBJ2-1; 9 nucleotides agree with TRBD2. Germline loops: CDR1 SGHRS, CDR2 YFSETQ. The CDR3 contains 15 residues. V dropped 0 bases and J dropped 10; count of bases not matched to a gene: 8. The DNA for the CDR3 is TGCGCCAGCAGCTTGGCCGGCTGGCTAGCGGGAGAGCAGTTCTTC. Its translation is CASSLAGWLAGEQFF.

The chain combines TRBV7-2 with TRBJ1-6; D might be TRBD1 (6 bases). The germline gives CDR1 SGHTA, CDR2 FQGNSA. This CDR3 is 16 amino acids long. Trimming stripped 2 bases from V and 6 bases from J, with 14 bases between. The CDR3 region is CASSLYGGQFNSPLHF. As DNA, the CDR3 is TGTGCCAGCAGCTTATACGGGGGACAATTTAATTCACCCCTCCACTTT.